At least ten counts were recorded for the clone carrying this TCR beta chain. Its specificity is not known. A process of 5'RACE template switching, which added a universal primer site and UMIs, was used to make TCR cDNA. Using its own MiXCR run on the 5' RACE reads, TCRdb lists one record per CDR3 protein. The sample records a few hundred thousand distinct CDR3 sequences, 8.7% being singletons. V lost 4 bases to trimming and J lost 4 bases; unmatched junction nucleotides: 8. Germline CDR1 is SGHRS and CDR2 is YFSETQ. The CDR3 totals 15 residues. This specimen comes from a study of T cells after yellow fever vaccination. Overall study findings and caveats: Weaker overall was a secondary response that nonetheless peaked faster, on day 5 versus 15. Clones from primary vaccination mostly reappeared after the booster (roughly 95% CD4, approximately 86% CD8).

The material was CD4+ T cells sorted from PBMCs, obtained 5 days after the yellow fever booster vaccination. The rearrangement links TRBV5-1 to TRBJ1-5, with TRBD1 identical over 7 bases. The clonotype comes from a man between 18 and 35 years old who received the YFV17D yellow fever vaccine. In nucleotides, the CDR3 is TGCGCCAGCAGCCAGGAAGGGGGCGAAAATCAGCCCCAGCATTTT. This translates into CASSQEGGENQPQHF. The full variable domain, completed using reference TRBV5-1 and TRBJ1-5, is KAGVTQTPRYLIKTRGQQVTLSCSPISGHRSVSWYQQTPGQGLQFLFEYFSETQRNKGNFPGRFSGRQFSNSRSEMNVSTLELGDSALYLCASSQEGGENQPQHFGDGTRLSIL.